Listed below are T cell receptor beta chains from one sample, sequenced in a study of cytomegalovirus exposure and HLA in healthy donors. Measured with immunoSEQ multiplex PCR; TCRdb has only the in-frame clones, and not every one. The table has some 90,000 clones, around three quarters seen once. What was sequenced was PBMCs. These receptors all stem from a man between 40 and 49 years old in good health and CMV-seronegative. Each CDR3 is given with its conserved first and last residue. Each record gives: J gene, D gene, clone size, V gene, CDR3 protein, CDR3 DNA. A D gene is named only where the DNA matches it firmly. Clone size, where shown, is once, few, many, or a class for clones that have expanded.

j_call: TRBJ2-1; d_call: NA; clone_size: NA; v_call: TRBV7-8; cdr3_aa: CASSLQGGLYNEQFF; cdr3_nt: TGTGCCAGCAGCTTACAAGGCGGGTTATACAATGAGCAGTTCTTC
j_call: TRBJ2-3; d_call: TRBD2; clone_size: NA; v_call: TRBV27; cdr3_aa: CASSLAGGPNTQYF; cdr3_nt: TGTGCCAGCAGTCTAGCGGGGGGGCCAAATACGCAGTATTTT
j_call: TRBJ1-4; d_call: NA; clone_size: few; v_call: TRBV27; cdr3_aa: CASSSLPDEKLFF; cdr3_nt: TGTGCCAGCAGTTCACTACCAGATGAAAAACTGTTTTTT
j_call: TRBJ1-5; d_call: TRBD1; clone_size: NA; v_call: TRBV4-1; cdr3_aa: CASSQVRGQQPQHF; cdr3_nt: TGCGCCAGCAGCCAAGTGAGGGGACAGCAGCCCCAGCATTTT
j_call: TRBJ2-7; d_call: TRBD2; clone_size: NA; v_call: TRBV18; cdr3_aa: CASSPRARGGYEQYF; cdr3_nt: TGTGCCAGCTCACCACGGGCGCGGGGGGGCTACGAGCAGTACTTC
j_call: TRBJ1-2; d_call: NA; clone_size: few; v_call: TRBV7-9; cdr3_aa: CASSLAGAPYGYTF; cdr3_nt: TGTGCCAGCAGCTTAGCGGGGGCTCCTTATGGCTACACCTTC
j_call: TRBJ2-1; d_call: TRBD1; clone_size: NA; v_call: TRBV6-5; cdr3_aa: CASSADRGYNEQFF; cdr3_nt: TGTGCCAGCAGTGCGGACAGGGGATACAATGAGCAGTTCTTC
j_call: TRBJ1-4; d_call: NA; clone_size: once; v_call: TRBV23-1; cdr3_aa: CASTEVRGLTTNEKLFF; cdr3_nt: TGCGCCAGCACCGAGGTTAGGGGATTAACCACTAATGAAAAACTGTTTTTT
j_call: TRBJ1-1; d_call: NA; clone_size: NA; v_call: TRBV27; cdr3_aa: CASSLTPRTVMNTEAFF; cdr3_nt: TGTGCCAGCAGTTTAACTCCCAGGACAGTTATGAACACTGAAGCTTTCTTT
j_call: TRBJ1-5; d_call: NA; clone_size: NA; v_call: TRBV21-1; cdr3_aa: CASSNGYNNQPQHF; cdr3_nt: TGTGCCAGCAGCAACGGGTATAACAATCAGCCCCAGCATTTT
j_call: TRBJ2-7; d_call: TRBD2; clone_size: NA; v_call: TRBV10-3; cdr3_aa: CAIRGTSGTYEQYF; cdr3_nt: TGTGCCATCCGAGGGACTAGCGGCACCTACGAGCAGTACTTC
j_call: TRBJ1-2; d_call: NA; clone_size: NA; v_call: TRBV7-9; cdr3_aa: CASSRLLQGPASNYGYTF; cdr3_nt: TGTGCCAGCAGCCGCCTCCTACAGGGCCCCGCATCTAACTATGGCTACACCTTC
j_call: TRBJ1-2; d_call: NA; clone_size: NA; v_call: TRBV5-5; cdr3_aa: CASSAGLNYGYTF; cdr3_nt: TGTGCCAGCAGCGCGGGACTTAACTATGGCTACACCTTC
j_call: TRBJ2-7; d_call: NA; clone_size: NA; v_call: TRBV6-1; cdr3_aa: CASSVQWYEQYF; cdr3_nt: TGTGCCAGCAGTGTACAGTGGTACGAGCAGTACTTC
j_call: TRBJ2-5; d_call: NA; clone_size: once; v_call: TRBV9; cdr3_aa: CASSVDPGNQETQYF; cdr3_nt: TGTGCCAGCAGCGTAGACCCGGGAAATCAAGAGACCCAGTACTTC
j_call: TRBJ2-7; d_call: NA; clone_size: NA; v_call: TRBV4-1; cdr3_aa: CASSQDRGYEQYF; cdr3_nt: TGCGCCAGCAGCCAAGATCGCGGTTACGAGCAGTACTTC
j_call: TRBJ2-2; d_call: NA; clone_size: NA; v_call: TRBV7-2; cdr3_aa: CASSPQVAGELFF; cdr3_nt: TGTGCCAGCAGCCCCCAAGTAGCCGGGGAGCTGTTTTTT
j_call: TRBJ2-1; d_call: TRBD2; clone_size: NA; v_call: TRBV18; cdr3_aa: CASSLSGDTYNEQFF; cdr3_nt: TGTGCCAGCTCACTCAGCGGGGATACCTACAATGAGCAGTTCTTC
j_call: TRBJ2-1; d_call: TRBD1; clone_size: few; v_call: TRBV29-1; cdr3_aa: CSVLRTGRNEQFF; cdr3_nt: TGCAGCGTTCTCCGGACAGGTCGGAATGAGCAGTTCTTC
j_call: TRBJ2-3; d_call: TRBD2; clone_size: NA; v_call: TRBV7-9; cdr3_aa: CASKTSGARTDTQYF; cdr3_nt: TGTGCCAGCAAGACTAGCGGGGCCCGCACAGATACGCAGTATTTT
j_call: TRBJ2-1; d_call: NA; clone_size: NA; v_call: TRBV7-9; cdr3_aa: CASSQGGPDEQFF; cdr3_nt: TGTGCCAGCAGCCAGGGGGGCCCCGATGAGCAGTTCTTC
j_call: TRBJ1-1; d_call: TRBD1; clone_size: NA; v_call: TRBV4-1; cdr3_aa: CASSHISGGSTEAFF; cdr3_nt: TGCGCCAGCAGCCATATATCAGGGGGCTCAACTGAAGCTTTCTTT
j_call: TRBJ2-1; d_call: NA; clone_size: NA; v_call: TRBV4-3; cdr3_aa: CASSQEGDSYNEQFF; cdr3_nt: TGCGCCAGCAGCCAAGAAGGTGACAGCTACAATGAGCAGTTCTTC
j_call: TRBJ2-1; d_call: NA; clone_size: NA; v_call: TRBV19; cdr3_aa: CASSPDGSYNEQFF; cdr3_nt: TGTGCCAGTAGTCCCGACGGGTCCTACAATGAGCAGTTCTTC
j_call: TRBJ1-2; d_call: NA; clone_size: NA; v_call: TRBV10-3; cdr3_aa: CAISEKHRGGYTF; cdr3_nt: TGTGCCATCAGTGAAAAACACCGGGGTGGCTACACCTTC
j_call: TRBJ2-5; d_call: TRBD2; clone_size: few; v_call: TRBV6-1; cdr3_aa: CASSGQAGGQETQYF; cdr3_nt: TGTGCCAGCAGTGGACAAGCGGGGGGCCAAGAGACCCAGTACTTC
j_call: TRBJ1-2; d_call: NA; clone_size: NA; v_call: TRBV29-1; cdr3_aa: CSVEPLRRSLPVANYGYTF; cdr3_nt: TGCAGCGTTGAACCCCTGCGACGGAGCTTGCCAGTAGCTAACTATGGCTACACCTTC
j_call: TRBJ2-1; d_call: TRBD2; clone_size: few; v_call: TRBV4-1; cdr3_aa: CASSQGRSSGGGEQFF; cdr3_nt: TGCGCCAGCAGCCAAGGGCGGTCTAGCGGGGGAGGTGAGCAGTTCTTC
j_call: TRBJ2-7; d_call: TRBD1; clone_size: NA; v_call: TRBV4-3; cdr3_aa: CASSQSQGAGEQYF; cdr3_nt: TGCGCCAGCAGCCAAAGTCAGGGGGCTGGGGAGCAGTACTTC
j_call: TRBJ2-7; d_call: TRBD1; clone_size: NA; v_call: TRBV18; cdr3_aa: CASSIGTGNSYEQYF; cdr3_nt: TGTGCCAGCTCAATCGGGACAGGGAACTCCTACGAGCAGTACTTC
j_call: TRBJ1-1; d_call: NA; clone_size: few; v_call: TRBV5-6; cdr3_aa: CASSLYTEAFF; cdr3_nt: TGTGCCAGCAGCCTTTACACTGAAGCTTTCTTT
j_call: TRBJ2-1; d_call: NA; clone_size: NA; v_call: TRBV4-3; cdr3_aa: CASSQSLNEQFF; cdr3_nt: TGCGCCAGCAGCCAATCACTTAATGAGCAGTTCTTC
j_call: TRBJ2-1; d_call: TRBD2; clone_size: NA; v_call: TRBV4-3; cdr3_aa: CASSQLPSGEYNEQFF; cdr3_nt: TGCGCCAGCAGCCAACTCCCTAGCGGGGAGTACAATGAGCAGTTCTTC
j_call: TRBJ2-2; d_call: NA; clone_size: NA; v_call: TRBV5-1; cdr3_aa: CASREDRSMPGELFF; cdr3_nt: TGCGCCAGCAGAGAGGACAGAAGCATGCCCGGGGAGCTGTTTTTT
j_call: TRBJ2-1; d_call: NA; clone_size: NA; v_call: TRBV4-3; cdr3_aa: CASSRDWTNNEQFF; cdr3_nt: TGCGCCAGCAGCCGGGACTGGACGAACAATGAGCAGTTCTTC
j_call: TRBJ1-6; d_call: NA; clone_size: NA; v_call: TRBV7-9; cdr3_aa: CASSQGYSPLHF; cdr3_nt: TGTGCCAGCAGTCAGGGGTATTCACCCCTCCACTTT
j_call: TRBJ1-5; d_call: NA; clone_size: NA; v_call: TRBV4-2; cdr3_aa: CASSRSEGSNQPQHF; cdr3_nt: TGTGCCAGCTCCCGGAGCGAGGGAAGCAATCAGCCCCAGCATTTT
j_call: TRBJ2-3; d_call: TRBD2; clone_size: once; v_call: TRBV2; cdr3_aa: CASSGAGRGGPDTQYF; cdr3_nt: TGTGCCAGCAGTGGCGCCGGGCGGGGGGGCCCAGATACGCAGTATTTT
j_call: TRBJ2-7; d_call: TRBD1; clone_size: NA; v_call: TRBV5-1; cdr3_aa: CASSSGQGAFEQYF; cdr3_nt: TGCGCCAGCAGTTCCGGACAGGGGGCCTTCGAGCAGTACTTC
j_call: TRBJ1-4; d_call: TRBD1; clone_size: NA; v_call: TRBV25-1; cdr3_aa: CASSGTGGGEKLFF; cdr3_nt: TGTGCCAGCAGCGGGACAGGGGGCGGCGAAAAACTGTTTTTT
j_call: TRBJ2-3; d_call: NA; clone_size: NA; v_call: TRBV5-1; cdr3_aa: CASSLSTSTDTQYF; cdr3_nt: TGCGCCAGCAGCTTATCGACTAGCACAGATACGCAGTATTTT
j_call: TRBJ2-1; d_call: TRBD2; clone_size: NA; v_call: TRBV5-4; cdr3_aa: CASSRETSGGAYNEQFF; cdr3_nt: TGTGCCAGCAGCCGCGAGACTAGCGGGGGGGCCTACAATGAGCAGTTCTTC
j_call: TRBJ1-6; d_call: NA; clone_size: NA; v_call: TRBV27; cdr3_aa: CASSRIAENSPLHF; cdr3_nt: TGTGCCAGCAGCCGGATAGCTGAGAATTCACCCCTCCACTTT
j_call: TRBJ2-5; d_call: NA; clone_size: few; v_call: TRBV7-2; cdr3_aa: CASSLAARQETQYF; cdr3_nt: TGTGCCAGCAGCTTAGCGGCTAGACAAGAGACCCAGTACTTC
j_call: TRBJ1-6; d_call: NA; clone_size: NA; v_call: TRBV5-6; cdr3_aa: CASSLGQFNSPLHF; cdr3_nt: TGTGCCAGCAGCTTGGGTCAATTCAATTCACCCCTCCACTTT
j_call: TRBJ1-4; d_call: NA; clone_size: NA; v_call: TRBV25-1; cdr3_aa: CASSDAGEGEKLFF; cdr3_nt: TGTGCCAGCAGTGACGCAGGGGAGGGTGAAAAACTGTTTTTT
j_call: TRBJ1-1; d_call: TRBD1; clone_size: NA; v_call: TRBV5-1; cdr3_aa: CASSQGGYRDTEAFF; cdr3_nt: TGCGCCAGCAGCCAGGGGGGATACAGGGACACTGAAGCTTTCTTT
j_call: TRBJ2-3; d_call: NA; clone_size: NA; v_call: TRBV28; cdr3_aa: CASTPQGETDTQYF; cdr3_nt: TGTGCCAGCACGCCCCAGGGTGAAACAGATACGCAGTATTTT
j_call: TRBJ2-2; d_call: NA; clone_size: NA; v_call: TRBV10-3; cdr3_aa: CSISGQRNTGELFF; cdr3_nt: TGTTCCATCAGTGGACAGAGAAACACCGGGGAGCTGTTTTTT
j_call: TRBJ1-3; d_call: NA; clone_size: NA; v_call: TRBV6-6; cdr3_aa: CASSPSVSGNTIYF; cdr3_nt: TGTGCCAGCAGTCCTTCCGTTTCTGGAAACACCATATATTTT
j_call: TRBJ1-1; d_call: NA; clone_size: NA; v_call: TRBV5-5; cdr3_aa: CASSAYSGLVVTEAFF; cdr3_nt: TGTGCCAGCAGCGCTTACTCCGGGTTAGTGGTCACTGAAGCTTTCTTT
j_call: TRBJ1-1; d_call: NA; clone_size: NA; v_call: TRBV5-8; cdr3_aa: CASSLTRSEAFF; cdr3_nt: TGTGCCAGCAGCTTGACTCGCTCTGAAGCTTTCTTT
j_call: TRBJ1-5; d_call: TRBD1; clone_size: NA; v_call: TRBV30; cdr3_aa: CAWRGQGRQPQHF; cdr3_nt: TGTGCCTGGAGAGGACAGGGAAGGCAGCCCCAGCATTTT
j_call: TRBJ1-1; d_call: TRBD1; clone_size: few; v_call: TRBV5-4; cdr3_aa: CASKLGQGETEAFF; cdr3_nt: TGTGCCAGCAAATTGGGACAGGGCGAGACTGAAGCTTTCTTT
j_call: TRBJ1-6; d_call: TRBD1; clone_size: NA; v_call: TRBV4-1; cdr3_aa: CASSQWQGAVNSPLHF; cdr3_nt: TGCGCCAGTAGCCAATGGCAGGGGGCTGTTAATTCACCCCTCCACTTT
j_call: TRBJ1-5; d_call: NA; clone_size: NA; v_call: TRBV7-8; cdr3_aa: CASSLNRAGSTIQPQHF; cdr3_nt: TGTGCCAGCAGCTTAAACCGGGCAGGGTCAACAATTCAGCCCCAGCATTTT
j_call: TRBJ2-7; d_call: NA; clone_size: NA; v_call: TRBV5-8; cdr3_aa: CASSRGRGGISYEQYF; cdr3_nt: TGTGCCAGCAGCCGAGGACGGGGAGGAATTTCCTACGAGCAGTACTTC
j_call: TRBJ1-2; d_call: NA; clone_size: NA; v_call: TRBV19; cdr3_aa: CASSIGGSSYGYTF; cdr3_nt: TGTGCCAGTAGTATCGGAGGCAGTTCATATGGCTACACCTTC
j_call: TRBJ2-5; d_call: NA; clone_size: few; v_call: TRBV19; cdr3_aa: CASSLRTGRDQETQYF; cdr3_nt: TGTGCCAGTAGTCTCAGGACAGGGAGGGACCAAGAGACCCAGTACTTC
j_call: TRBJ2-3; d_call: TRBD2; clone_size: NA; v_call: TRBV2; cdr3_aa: CASSSGGSDTQYF; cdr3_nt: TGTGCCAGCAGCAGCGGGGGGTCAGATACGCAGTATTTT